This T cell receptor beta chain was sequenced during a study of blood T cell repertoires in COVID-19. Per germline, CDR1 SGHAT and CDR2 FQNNGV. The V gene lost 0 bases and the J gene lost 2 bases, with 14 bases spanning the gap. This CDR3 region has 17 residues. Authors' data handling: From reference gene primer amplification, estimates of nucleated cell counts were derived. Libraries were prepared by immunoSEQ multiplex PCR; TCRdb keeps only in-frame clonotypes and omits some of them. D and trimming were read from the DNA, whereas the V and J calls and clone size are those reported in that table. The table has some 160,000 clones, roughly three quarters seen once.

The gene calls are TRBV11-2 and TRBJ2-1, with D tentatively TRBD2 (7 bases). This clonotype originated in a man aged 45-65 years with active or convalescent COVID-19. Sequencing used peripheral blood. CDR3 sequence (DNA): TGTGCCAGCAGCTTAGATGGGGGCGGGGGTGCCTACAATGAGCAGTTCTTC. Translated: CASSLDGGGGAYNEQFF.